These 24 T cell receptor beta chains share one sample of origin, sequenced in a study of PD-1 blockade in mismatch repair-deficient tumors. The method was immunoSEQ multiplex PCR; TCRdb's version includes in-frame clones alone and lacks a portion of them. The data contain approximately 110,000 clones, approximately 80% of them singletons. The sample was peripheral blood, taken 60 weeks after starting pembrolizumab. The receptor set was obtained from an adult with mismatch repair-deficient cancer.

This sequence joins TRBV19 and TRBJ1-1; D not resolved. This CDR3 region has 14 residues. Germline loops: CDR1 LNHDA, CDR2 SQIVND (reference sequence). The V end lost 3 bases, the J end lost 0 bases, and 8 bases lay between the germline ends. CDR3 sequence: CASSISSLNTEAFF. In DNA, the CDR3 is TGTGCCAGTAGTATCTCCAGCTTGAACACTGAAGCTTTCTTT.

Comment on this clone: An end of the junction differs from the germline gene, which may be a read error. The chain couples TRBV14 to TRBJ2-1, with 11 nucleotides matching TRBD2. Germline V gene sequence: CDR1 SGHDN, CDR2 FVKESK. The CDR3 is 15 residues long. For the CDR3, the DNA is TGTGCCAGCAGACAAGATAGCGGGAGGGAGAATGAGCAGTTCTTC. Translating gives CASRQDSGRENEQFF.

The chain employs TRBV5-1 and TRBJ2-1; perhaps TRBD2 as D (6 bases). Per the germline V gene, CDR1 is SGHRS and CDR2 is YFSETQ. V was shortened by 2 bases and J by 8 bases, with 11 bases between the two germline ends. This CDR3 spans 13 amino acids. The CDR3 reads CASSLGLAYEQFF. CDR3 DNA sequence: TGCGCCAGCAGCTTAGGCCTAGCGTATGAGCAGTTCTTC.

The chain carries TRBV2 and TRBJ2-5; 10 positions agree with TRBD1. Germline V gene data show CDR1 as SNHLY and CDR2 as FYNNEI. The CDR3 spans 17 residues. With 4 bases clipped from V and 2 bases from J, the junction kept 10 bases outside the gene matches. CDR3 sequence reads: CASSGQTGGAGQETQYF. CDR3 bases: TGTGCCAGCAGTGGACAGACAGGGGGCGCAGGGCAAGAGACCCAGTACTTC.

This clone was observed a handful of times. The CDR3 sequence is CSARVSERQYF. CDR3 bases: TGCAGTGCTAGAGTATCGGAGCGGCAGTACTTC. V and J are TRBV20-1 and TRBJ2-7; no clear D. The CDR3 covers 11 residues. V was shortened by 1 base and J by 9 bases, with 10 bases between the two germline ends. Per germline, CDR1 DFQATT and CDR2 SNEGSKA (reference sequence).

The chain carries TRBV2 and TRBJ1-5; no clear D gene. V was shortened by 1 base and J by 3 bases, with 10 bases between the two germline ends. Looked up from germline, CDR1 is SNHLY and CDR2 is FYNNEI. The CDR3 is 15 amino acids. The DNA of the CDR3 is TGTGCCAGCAGTGAAGGCCACATAGACAATCAGCCCCAGCATTTT. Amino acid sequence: CASSEGHIDNQPQHF.

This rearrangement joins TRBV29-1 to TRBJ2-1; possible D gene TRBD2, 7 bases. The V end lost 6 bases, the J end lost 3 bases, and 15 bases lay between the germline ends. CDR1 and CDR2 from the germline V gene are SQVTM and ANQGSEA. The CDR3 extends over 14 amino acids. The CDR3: CSVGGGSGYNEQFF. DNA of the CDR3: TGCAGCGTGGGGGGCGGGAGTGGCTACAATGAGCAGTTCTTC.

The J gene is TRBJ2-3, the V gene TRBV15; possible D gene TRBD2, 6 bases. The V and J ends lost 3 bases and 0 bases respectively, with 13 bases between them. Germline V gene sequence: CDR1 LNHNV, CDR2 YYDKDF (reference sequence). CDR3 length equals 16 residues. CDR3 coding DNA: TGTGCCACCAGCAGGGGGTCCGGGAGAAGCACAGATACGCAGTATTTT. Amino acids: CATSRGSGRSTDTQYF.

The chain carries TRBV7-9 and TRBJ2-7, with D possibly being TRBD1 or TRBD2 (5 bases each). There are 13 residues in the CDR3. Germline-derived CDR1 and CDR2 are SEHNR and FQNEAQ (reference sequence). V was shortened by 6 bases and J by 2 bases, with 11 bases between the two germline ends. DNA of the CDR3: TGTGCCAGCAGTAGGGACGGTCCCTACGAGCAGTACTTC. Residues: CASSRDGPYEQYF.

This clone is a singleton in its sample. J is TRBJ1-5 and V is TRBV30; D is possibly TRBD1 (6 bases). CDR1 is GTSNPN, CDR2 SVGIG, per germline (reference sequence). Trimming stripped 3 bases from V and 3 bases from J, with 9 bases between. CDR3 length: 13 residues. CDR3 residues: CAWSRGANQPQHF. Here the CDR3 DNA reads TGTGCCTGGAGCCGGGGGGCCAATCAGCCCCAGCATTTT.

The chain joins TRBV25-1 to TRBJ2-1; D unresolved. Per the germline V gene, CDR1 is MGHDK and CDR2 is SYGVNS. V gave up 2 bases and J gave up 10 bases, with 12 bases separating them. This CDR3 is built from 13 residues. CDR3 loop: CASSETIGQEQFF. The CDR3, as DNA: TGTGCCAGCAGTGAAACCATTGGCCAGGAGCAGTTCTTC.

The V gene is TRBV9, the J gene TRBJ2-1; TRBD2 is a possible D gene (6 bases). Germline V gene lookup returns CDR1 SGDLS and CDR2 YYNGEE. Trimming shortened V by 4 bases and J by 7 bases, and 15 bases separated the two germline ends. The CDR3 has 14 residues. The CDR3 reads CASSTGDSGNEQFF. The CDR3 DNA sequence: TGTGCCAGCAGCACCGGAGATAGCGGAAATGAGCAGTTCTTC.

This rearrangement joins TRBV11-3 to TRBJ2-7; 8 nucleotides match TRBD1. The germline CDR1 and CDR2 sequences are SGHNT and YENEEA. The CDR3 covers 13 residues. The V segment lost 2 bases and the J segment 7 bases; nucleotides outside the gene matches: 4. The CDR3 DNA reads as TGTGCCAGCAGCTTACAGGGGGCTAAAGAGCAGTACTTC. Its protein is CASSLQGAKEQYF.

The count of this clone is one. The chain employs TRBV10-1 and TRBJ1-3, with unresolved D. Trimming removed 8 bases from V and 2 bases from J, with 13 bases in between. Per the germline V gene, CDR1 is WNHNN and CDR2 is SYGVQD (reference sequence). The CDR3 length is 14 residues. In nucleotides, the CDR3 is TGCGCCAGCTCCGAGGGTACCCCTGGAAACACCATATATTTT. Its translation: CASSEGTPGNTIYF.

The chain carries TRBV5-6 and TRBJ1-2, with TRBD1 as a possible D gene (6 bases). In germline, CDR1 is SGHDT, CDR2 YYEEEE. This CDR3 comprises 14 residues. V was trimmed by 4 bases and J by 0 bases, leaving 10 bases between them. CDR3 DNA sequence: TGTGCCAGCAGCGCGGGACACCCTAACTATGGCTACACCTTC. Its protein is CASSAGHPNYGYTF. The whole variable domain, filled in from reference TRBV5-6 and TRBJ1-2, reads DAGVTQSPTHLIKTRGQQVTLRCSPKSGHDTVSWYQQALGQGPQFIFQYYEEEERQRGNFPDRFSGHQFPNYSSELNVNALLLGDSALYLCASSAGHPNYGYTFGSGTRLTVV.

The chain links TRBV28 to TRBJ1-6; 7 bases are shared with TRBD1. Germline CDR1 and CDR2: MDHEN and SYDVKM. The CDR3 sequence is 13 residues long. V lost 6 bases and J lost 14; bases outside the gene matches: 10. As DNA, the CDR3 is TGTGCCAGCAGAAACGACAGGGATAGATCCCTCCACTTT. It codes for CASRNDRDRSLHF.

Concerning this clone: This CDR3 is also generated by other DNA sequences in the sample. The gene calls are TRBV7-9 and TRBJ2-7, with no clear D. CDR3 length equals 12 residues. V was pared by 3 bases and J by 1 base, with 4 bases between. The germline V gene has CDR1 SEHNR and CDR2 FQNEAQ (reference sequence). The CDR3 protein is CASSFQSYEQYF. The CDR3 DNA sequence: TGTGCCAGCAGCTTTCAGTCCTACGAGCAGTACTTC.

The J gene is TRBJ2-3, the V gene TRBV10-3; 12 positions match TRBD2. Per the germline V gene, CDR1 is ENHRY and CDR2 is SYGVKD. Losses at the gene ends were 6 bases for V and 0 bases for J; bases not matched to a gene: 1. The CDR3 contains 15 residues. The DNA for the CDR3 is TGTGCCATCAGGGGGACTAGCGGGAGCACAGATACGCAGTATTTT. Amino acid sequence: CAIRGTSGSTDTQYF.

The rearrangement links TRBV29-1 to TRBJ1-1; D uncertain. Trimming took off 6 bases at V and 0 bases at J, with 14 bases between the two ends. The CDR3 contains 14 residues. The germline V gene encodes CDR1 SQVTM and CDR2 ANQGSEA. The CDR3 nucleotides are TGCAGCGTGGCATTGTTAAACATGAACACTGAAGCTTTCTTT. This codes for CSVALLNMNTEAFF. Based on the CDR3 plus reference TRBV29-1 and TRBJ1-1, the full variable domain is SAVISQKPSRDICQRGTSLTIQCQVDSQVTMMFWYRQQPGQSLTLIATANQGSEATYESGFVIDKFPISRPNLTFSTLTVSNMSPEDSSIYLCSVALLNMNTEAFFGQGTRLTVV.

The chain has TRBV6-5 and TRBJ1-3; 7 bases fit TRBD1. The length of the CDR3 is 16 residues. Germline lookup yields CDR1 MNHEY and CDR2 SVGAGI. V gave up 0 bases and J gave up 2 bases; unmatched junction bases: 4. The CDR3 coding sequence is TGTGCCAGCAGTTACTCTACAGGGGAGGCTGGAAACACCATATATTTT. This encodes CASSYSTGEAGNTIYF.

The CDR3 DNA follows: TGCGCCAGCAGCCAGGAGCTAGCGGGAATCTACGAGCAGTACTTC. It yields the protein CASSQELAGIYEQYF. The chain couples TRBV4-1 to TRBJ2-7; TRBD2 aligns across 9 bases. Germline V lookup: CDR1 MGHRA, CDR2 YSYEKL. CDR3 length equals 15 residues. After removal of 3 bases from V and 3 bases from J, the junction contained 6 bases not matched to a gene.

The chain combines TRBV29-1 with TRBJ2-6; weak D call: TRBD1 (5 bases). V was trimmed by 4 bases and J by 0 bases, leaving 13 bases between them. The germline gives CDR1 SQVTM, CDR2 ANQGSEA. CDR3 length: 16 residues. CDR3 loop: CSVVPDTDSGANVLTF. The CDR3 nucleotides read TGCAGCGTTGTCCCGGACACAGACTCTGGGGCCAACGTCCTGACTTTC.

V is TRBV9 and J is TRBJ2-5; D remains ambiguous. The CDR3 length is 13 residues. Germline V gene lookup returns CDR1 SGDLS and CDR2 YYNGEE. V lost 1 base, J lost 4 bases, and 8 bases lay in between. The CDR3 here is CASSVSMIETQYF. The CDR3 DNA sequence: TGTGCCAGCAGCGTAAGCATGATAGAGACCCAGTACTTC. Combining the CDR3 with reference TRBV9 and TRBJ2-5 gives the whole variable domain DSGVTQTPKHLITATGQRVTLRCSPRSGDLSVYWYQQSLDQGLQFLIQYYNGEERAKGNILERFSAQQFPDLHSELNLSSLELGDSALYFCASSVSMIETQYFGPGTRLLVL.

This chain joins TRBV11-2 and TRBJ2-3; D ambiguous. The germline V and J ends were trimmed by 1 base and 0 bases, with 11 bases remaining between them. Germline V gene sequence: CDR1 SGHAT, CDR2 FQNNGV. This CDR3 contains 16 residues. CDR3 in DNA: TGTGCCAGCAGCTTAGTGTTAAAGCGCAGCACAGATACGCAGTATTTT. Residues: CASSLVLKRSTDTQYF.